These T cell receptor beta chains were read from a single sample in a study of shared clonotypes between healthy human individuals. The table came from immunoSEQ multiplex PCR; TCRdb's copy has only in-frame clones and leaves some out. Among around 2.3 million clones, approximately 95% were seen once, and the ten largest hold about 0.13%. Sequencing was carried out using naive CD4+ T cells sorted from blood. The receptors stem from a man between 18 and 35 years old in good health. CDR3s include the opening cysteine and the closing phenylalanine or tryptophan. D genes are given only for firm matches. The size of a clone is reported for some rows only, either as once, few or many, or as a class for expanded clones.

v_gene,abundance,j_gene,d_gene,CDR3nt,CDR3aa
TRBV5-4,-,TRBJ1-6,-,TGTGCCAGCAGCTTGCGGGACGGGAATTCACCCCTCCACTTT,CASSLRDGNSPLHF
TRBV5-1,-,TRBJ1-3,-,TGCGCCAGCAGTTTTGGAGGGGTCGGAAACACCATATATTTT,CASSFGGVGNTIYF
TRBV11-3,-,TRBJ2-7,-,TGTGCCAGCAGCTTAGGCGGCAGGGACTCCTACGAGCAGTACTTC,CASSLGGRDSYEQYF
TRBV5-1,-,TRBJ2-7,TRBD1,TGCGCCAGCAGCTTGACCCTAGGGACAGGGAACGAGCAGTACTTC,CASSLTLGTGNEQYF
TRBV6-1,-,TRBJ1-5,-,TGTGCCAGCAATGCAGGACTTAATAGCAATCAGCCCCAGCATTTT,CASNAGLNSNQPQHF
TRBV7-9,-,TRBJ2-7,TRBD2,TGTGCCAGCAGCTTAATGGGACTAGCGGGAGGTTACTACGAGCAGTACTTC,CASSLMGLAGGYYEQYF
TRBV7-8,-,TRBJ2-3,TRBD2,TGTGCCAGCAGCTTCGGGACTAGGACTAGCACAGATACGCAGTATTTT,CASSFGTRTSTDTQYF
TRBV2,-,TRBJ2-3,TRBD2,TGTGCCAGCAAGCTTACTAGCGGCACAGATACGCAGTATTTT,CASKLTSGTDTQYF
TRBV18,-,TRBJ2-1,-,TGTGCCAGCTCACCGCGGCAGAGCTACAATGAGCAGTTCTTC,CASSPRQSYNEQFF
TRBV2,-,TRBJ1-2,-,TGTGCCAGCAGACCGGGCCAACCAGGCGATGGCTACACCTTC,CASRPGQPGDGYTF
TRBV6-6,-,TRBJ1-2,-,TGTGCCAGCAGCCGCCTGGACAGTGGGGGATATGGCTACACCTTC,CASSRLDSGGYGYTF
TRBV28,-,TRBJ2-7,TRBD1,TGTGCCAGCAGGACAGGGTGGTACGAGCAGTACTTC,CASRTGWYEQYF
TRBV19,-,TRBJ2-5,-,TGTGCCAGTAGTATTTCCAGCGGGCAGACGGAGACCCAGTACTTC,CASSISSGQTETQYF
TRBV6-5,-,TRBJ2-7,TRBD1,TGTGCCAGCAGCCCCCCCGGGCAGGGGGCGTGGGAGCAGTACTTC,CASSPPGQGAWEQYF
TRBV6-5,once,TRBJ1-2,TRBD1,TGTGCCAGCAAGAGGACAGGGGGTGGCTACACCTTC,CASKRTGGGYTF
TRBV10-2,-,TRBJ2-5,TRBD2,TGCGCCAGCAGGAACCGACTAGCGGGAGTGGAGACCCAGTACTTC,CASRNRLAGVETQYF
TRBV6-1,-,TRBJ1-4,-,TGTGCCAGCAGTGAAGGAATAGGCTTCGGGAAACTGTTTTTT,CASSEGIGFGKLFF
TRBV2,-,TRBJ2-3,TRBD2,TGTGCCAGCAGGGCTAGCGGGGGGGCCGCAGATACGCAGTATTTT,CASRASGGAADTQYF
TRBV6-6,once,TRBJ2-5,TRBD1,TGTGCCAGCAGTGGCTACAGGGGAGAGACCCAGTACTTC,CASSGYRGETQYF
TRBV29-1,-,TRBJ2-5,TRBD2,TGCAGCGTGACTAGCGGCCAAGAGACCCAGTACTTC,CSVTSGQETQYF
TRBV11-2,-,TRBJ2-7,-,TGTGCCAGCAGCGTGGACATCCTCTCCTACGAGCAGTACTTC,CASSVDILSYEQYF
TRBV10-3,-,TRBJ2-7,TRBD1,TGTGCCACTGGACAGGCTGGCTACGAGCAGTACTTC,CATGQAGYEQYF
TRBV18,-,TRBJ1-5,-,TGTGCCAGCTCACCTCAGACAGTCAATCAGCCCCAGCATTTT,CASSPQTVNQPQHF
TRBV19,-,TRBJ1-2,TRBD1,TGTGCCAGTAGTATACAGGGGGCAGCCTATGGCTACACCTTC,CASSIQGAAYGYTF
TRBV28,-,TRBJ1-2,TRBD1,TGTGCCAGCAGTACAGGGGACTATGGCTACACCTTC,CASSTGDYGYTF
TRBV6-1,-,TRBJ2-7,TRBD1,TGTGCCAGCAGTCCTAGGGGGACAGGGGGCTGGGAGCAGTACTTC,CASSPRGTGGWEQYF
TRBV30,-,TRBJ1-3,-,TGTGCCTGGAGTGAGTCGGGAAACACCATATATTTT,CAWSESGNTIYF
TRBV6-1,-,TRBJ2-1,-,TGTGCCAGCAGTGGATGGGCGGGAAGGTCCTACAATGAGCAGTTCTTC,CASSGWAGRSYNEQFF
TRBV7-9,-,TRBJ2-1,TRBD2,TGTGCCAGCAGCCGAGGACTAGCGGGGTACAATGAGCAGTTCTTC,CASSRGLAGYNEQFF
TRBV5-1,-,TRBJ2-7,-,TGCGCCAGCAGCTTGGCAGGGGAGCAGTACTTC,CASSLAGEQYF
TRBV28,-,TRBJ1-2,-,TGTGCCAGCAGTTTGATGACGGGGTATGGCTACACCTTC,CASSLMTGYGYTF
TRBV7-6,-,TRBJ1-3,-,TGTGCCAGCAGCTTATCGCGGAGCTCTGGAAACACCATATATTTT,CASSLSRSSGNTIYF
TRBV6-6,once,TRBJ1-1,-,TGTGCCAGCAGTTTCCCGGAGGAGACTAGCGTAACTGAAGCTTTCTTT,CASSFPEETSVTEAFF
TRBV7-9,-,TRBJ1-4,-,TGTGCCAGCAGCCCCCAGGCGGGAATAACTGAAAAACTGTTTTTT,CASSPQAGITEKLFF
TRBV5-4,-,TRBJ1-3,-,TGTGCCAGCACCGGACCCGAGGGGGGCTCTGGAAACACCATATATTTT,CASTGPEGGSGNTIYF
TRBV5-1,-,TRBJ1-6,-,TGCGCCAGCAGCTTGTTTTCAGGGGTAACAAATTCACCCCTCCACTTT,CASSLFSGVTNSPLHF
TRBV6-5,once,TRBJ2-2,-,TGTGCCAGCAGTTACTCGAGGAACACCGGGGAGCTGTTTTTT,CASSYSRNTGELFF
TRBV2,-,TRBJ2-7,TRBD2,TGTGCCAGCAGTGATCGACTAGCGGGAGTAGGGTACGAGCAGTACTTC,CASSDRLAGVGYEQYF
TRBV18,-,TRBJ2-7,TRBD1,TGTGCCAGCTCATCGACAGGGGGAATCGAGCAGTACTTC,CASSSTGGIEQYF